This paragraph reports one T cell receptor beta chain. The antigen is unknown. This entry comes from a study of Ad26.COV2.S vaccination and SARS-CoV-2 variants. Notes on the study in general: Individuals receiving vaccine had higher spike-specific TCR breadth than placebo recipients did. Possibly, TCR breadth and depth analyses underestimated total T cell responses.

The data were produced by immunoSEQ multiplex PCR, yet TCRdb's version contains in-frame clones alone and is incomplete. The sample includes 350,000 to 450,000 clones, around 87% of them seen just once. Treatment specified: 15 to 20 received Ad26.COV2.S at low or high dose, single or two shots; a few received placebo; per-sample allocation not given. Vaccine and placebo recipients were sampled on day 63 after the first injection. The length of the CDR3 is 12 residues. The V segment lost 4 bases and the J segment 3 bases; nucleotides outside the gene matches: 3. CDR1 is SQVTM, CDR2 ANQGSEA, per germline.

The chain links TRBV29-1 to TRBJ2-7; 7 nucleotides agree with TRBD1. This specimen consisted of peripheral blood, obtained in a trial of Ad26.COV2.S vaccine versus placebo. The clonotype comes from a person between 18 and 60 years old who received the Ad26.COV2.S COVID-19 vaccine or a placebo. This chain's CDR3 is CSVAPGGYEQYF. In DNA, the CDR3 is TGCAGCGTTGCCCCAGGGGGCTACGAGCAGTACTTC.